The 29 T cell receptor beta chains presented below share a single source sample, sequenced in a study. TCRdb analysed the RT-PCR reads with MiXCR anew, one entry per CDR3 protein. The table lists fewer than 800,000 distinct CDR3 sequences, 11% to 15% of them singletons. Sequenced: memory CD4+ T cells from blood. The receptors shown here come from a female donor in good health, serving as a healthy control.

This clonotype was found many times. J is TRBJ1-4 and V is TRBV4-2, with no clear D. Germline lookup yields CDR1 LGHNA and CDR2 YNFKEQ. Between the trimmed V and J ends, which lost 0 bases and 9 bases, there was a span of 8 bases. This CDR3 comprises 13 residues. CDR3 in amino acids: CASSQDRDKKLFF. CDR3 in DNA: TGTGCCAGCAGCCAAGATAGGGATAAAAAACTGTTTTTT.

This clonotype was seen at least ten times. The chain is built from TRBV29-1 and TRBJ2-7; no firm D call. Germline V gives CDR1 SQVTM, CDR2 ANQGSEA. CDR3 size: 12 residues. Trimming left V 6 bases short and J 3 bases short, with 12 bases between. CDR3 in amino acids: CSVLTINYEQYF. The CDR3 DNA reads as TGCAGCGTGCTGACAATAAACTACGAGCAGTACTTC.

This clonotype showed up just a few times. V and J are TRBV5-1 and TRBJ1-1; D ambiguous. This CDR3 spans 13 amino acids. Trimming pared 4 bases from V and 6 bases from J, leaving 13 bases between. Germline CDR1 reads SGHRS; CDR2 reads YFSETQ. The CDR3 reads CASSLNGVAEAFF. CDR3 DNA: TGCGCCAGCAGCCTAAACGGCGTCGCTGAAGCTTTCTTT.

The chain couples TRBV12-3 or TRBV12-4 to TRBJ2-1; 7 positions match TRBD1. The CDR3 covers 14 residues. V dropped 6 bases and J dropped 2; count of bases not matched to a gene: 4. The CDR3 reads CASRRQGPYNEQFF. The CDR3, as DNA: TGTGCCAGCAGGCGACAGGGACCCTACAATGAGCAGTTCTTC.

This clonotype was detected ten times or more. The chain carries TRBV7-2 and TRBJ2-7; D gene unclear. CDR1 and CDR2 from the germline V gene are SGHTA and FQGNSA. The germline V and J ends were trimmed by 1 base and 3 bases, with 13 bases remaining between them. This CDR3 is 15 amino acids long. The CDR3 DNA sequence: TGTGCCAGCAGCTTAGATTCGTCCACGAACTACGAGCAGTACTTC. This translates into CASSLDSSTNYEQYF. Full variable domain (missing parts from reference TRBV7-2 and TRBJ2-7): GAGVSQSPSNKVTEKGKDVELRCDPISGHTALYWYRQSLGQGLEFLIYFQGNSAPDKSGLPSDRFSAERTGGSVSTLTIQRTQQEDSAVYLCASSLDSSTNYEQYFGPGTRLTVT.

This clonotype was counted a few times. CDR3 region: CASSSEGLAGGLTDTQYF. CDR3 DNA: TGCGCCAGCAGCTCCGAGGGGCTAGCGGGAGGGCTAACAGATACGCAGTATTTT. This chain uses TRBV5-1 with TRBJ2-3, with 12 bases fitting TRBD2. Trimming at V came to 3 bases and at J to 3 bases, leaving 11 bases not matched to a gene. This CDR3 is built from 18 residues. The V gene's germline CDR1 is SGHRS and CDR2 YFSETQ.

The rearrangement uses TRBV2 and TRBJ2-3, with D unclear. CDR3 size: 16 residues. Germline V gives CDR1 SNHLY, CDR2 FYNNEI. V lost 6 bases, J lost 2 bases, and 18 bases lay in between. Written as DNA, the CDR3 is TGTGCCAGCAGCGCTTATGGCGGCGTTTACACAGATACGCAGTATTTT. Its translation is CASSAYGGVYTDTQYF.

The rearrangement uses TRBV27 and TRBJ1-1; D is unresolved. Germline V CDR1 and CDR2: MNHEY, SMNVEV (reference sequence). With 8 bases removed from V and 1 base from J, the gap between germline ends came to 14 bases. The CDR3 contains 14 residues. In nucleotides, the CDR3 is TGTGCCAGCTTCTTTCACGGACGGAACACTGAAGCTTTCTTT. This codes for CASFFHGRNTEAFF.

This clonotype was recorded at least ten times. V gene TRBV20-1 combines with J gene TRBJ2-1; maybe TRBD1 (5 bases). CDR1 is DFQATT, CDR2 SNEGSKA, per germline (reference sequence). V lost 3 bases and J lost 1, with 16 bases in between. The CDR3 sequence is 16 residues long. Written as DNA, the CDR3 is TGCAGTGCTAGTGACCAATCGGCAGGGTCCTACAATGAGCAGTTCTTC. Residues: CSASDQSAGSYNEQFF.

CDR3 in DNA: TGTGCCAGCAGATTATCAGCGGACACCAACCAAGAGACCCAGTACTTC. It encodes CASRLSADTNQETQYF. The V call is TRBV6-6, the J call TRBJ2-5; D may match TRBD1 or TRBD2 (5 bases each). The CDR3 runs 16 residues. From germline, CDR1 is MNHNY and CDR2 SVGAGI (reference sequence). V dropped 6 bases and J dropped 0 bases, with 17 bases sitting between them.

The chain joins TRBV5-1 to TRBJ1-3; TRBD1 might be the D (5 bases). V lost 4 bases, J lost 0 bases, and 14 bases lay in between. The CDR3 runs to 16 residues. CDR1 is SGHRS and CDR2 is YFSETQ in the germline V gene. CDR3 amino acids: CASSPVVTDSGNTIYF. CDR3 coding DNA: TGCGCCAGCAGCCCCGTGGTGACAGACTCTGGAAACACCATATATTTT.

The genes are TRBV12-3 or TRBV12-4 and TRBJ2-2, with 9 bases fitting TRBD1. The CDR3 is 14 residues long. V was clipped by 6 bases and J by 7 bases; unmatched bases: 6. The CDR3 sequence: CASRGGQGIGELFF. CDR3 nucleotide sequence: TGTGCCAGCAGGGGAGGACAGGGGATCGGGGAGCTGTTTTTT.

This clonotype was counted only a few times. The CDR3 spells CASSQPGRSKSETQYF. The CDR3 coding sequence is TGTGCCAGCTCACAACCCGGACGGTCTAAATCGGAGACCCAGTACTTC. V and J are TRBV18 and TRBJ2-5; D unclear. The germline gives CDR1 KGHSH, CDR2 LQKENI. The ends were cut back, 4 bases at V and 5 bases at J, with 20 bases in the middle. This CDR3 has 16 amino acids.

V usage is TRBV29-1 and J usage is TRBJ1-4, with D maybe TRBD1 (5 bases). V was shortened by 7 bases and J by 5 bases, with 14 bases between the two germline ends. Looked up from germline, CDR1 is SQVTM and CDR2 is ANQGSEA. The CDR3 loop spans 13 amino acids. The CDR3: CSGQRGINEKLFF. CDR3 bases: TGCAGCGGGCAGCGGGGCATCAATGAAAAACTGTTTTTT.

V and J are TRBV28 and TRBJ2-3, with D unresolved. This CDR3 region has 12 residues. Deletions cut 6 bases from V and 5 bases from J, with 9 bases between. Germline CDR1 MDHEN, CDR2 SYDVKM. CDR3 region: CASRRAGDTQYF. CDR3 nucleotide sequence: TGTGCCAGCAGACGCGCCGGAGATACGCAGTATTTT.

This clonotype was counted many times. This rearrangement joins TRBV20-1 to TRBJ2-7, with D possibly being TRBD1 (5 bases). Trimming took off 5 bases at V and 1 base at J, with 18 bases between the two ends. CDR3 length: 15 residues. CDR1 is DFQATT and CDR2 is SNEGSKA in the germline V gene (reference sequence). The DNA of the CDR3 is TGCAGTGCTTCGGATCAGGGATTGCCTTCCTACGAGCAGTACTTC. It encodes CSASDQGLPSYEQYF.

This clonotype was detected ten times or more. The rearrangement uses TRBV10-2 and TRBJ1-6, with 8 bases matching TRBD1. The V gene end was trimmed by 3 bases and the J gene end by 8 bases; junction bases not matched to a gene: 6. The CDR3 is made up of 15 amino acids. Germline lookup yields CDR1 WSHSY and CDR2 SAAADI. CDR3 amino acids: CASSETDRGDSPLHF. CDR3 nucleotide sequence: TGCGCCAGCAGTGAAACAGACAGGGGAGATTCACCCCTCCACTTT.

The table lists this clonotype with many counts. This chain joins TRBV4-2 and TRBJ1-2, with a weak D call TRBD1 (6 bases). CDR1 and CDR2 from the germline V gene are LGHNA and YNFKEQ. V was shortened by 0 bases and J by 1 base, with 15 bases between the two germline ends. The CDR3 totals 17 residues. The CDR3 loop reads CASSQDAKQGYNYGYTF. The DNA of the CDR3 is TGTGCCAGCAGCCAAGATGCGAAACAGGGTTATAACTATGGCTACACCTTC.

This clonotype was recorded a few times. The chain has TRBV5-5 and TRBJ1-5; a possible D gene is TRBD1 (5 bases). Germline V gene lookup returns CDR1 SGHKS and CDR2 YYEKEE (reference sequence). The CDR3 length is 14 residues. V was cut by 5 bases and J by 5 bases, with 14 bases left in between. CDR3 bases: TGTGCCAGCAGTCTGGAATGGGGCGATCAGCCCCAGCATTTT. This codes for CASSLEWGDQPQHF.

This chain joins TRBV5-8 and TRBJ1-5; 7 bases line up with TRBD1. CDR1 SGHTS and CDR2 YDEGEE come from the germline V gene. Trimming took 8 bases from V and 1 from J; bases not matched to a gene: 9. The CDR3 extends over 15 amino acids. The CDR3 reads CASSQGIGSNQPQHF. CDR3 nucleotide sequence: TGTGCCAGTTCACAGGGGATTGGGAGCAATCAGCCCCAGCATTTT.

This clonotype was seen only once. The chain uses TRBV5-1 and TRBJ2-7; D perhaps matches TRBD2 (5 bases). CDR1 is SGHRS, CDR2 YFSETQ, per germline. Trimming took 1 base from V and 2 from J, leaving 10 bases between them. There are 14 residues in the CDR3. The DNA of the CDR3 is TGCGCCAGCAGCTTGAGTAGCGCAGCCTACGAGCAGTACTTC. It encodes CASSLSSAAYEQYF.

The chain uses TRBV7-2 and TRBJ2-7; D is possibly TRBD2 (6 bases). This CDR3 spans 15 amino acids. The germline V and J ends were trimmed by 0 bases and 0 bases, with 9 bases remaining between them. The V gene's germline CDR1 is SGHTA and CDR2 FQGNSA. The CDR3 region is CASSLAASDSYEQYF. The CDR3 bases are TGTGCCAGCAGCTTAGCGGCTAGCGACTCCTACGAGCAGTACTTC.

The genes are TRBV5-1 and TRBJ1-1, with 7 bases fitting TRBD1. Germline assignment: CDR1 SGHRS and CDR2 YFSETQ. With V trimmed by 7 bases and J by 1 base, 10 bases remained unmatched. This CDR3 comprises 15 residues. The CDR3 nucleotides are TGCGCCAGCGTGGGGGCAGGGGGTCAGAACACTGAAGCTTTCTTT. It encodes CASVGAGGQNTEAFF.

This clonotype showed up just a few times. The V and J genes are TRBV18 and TRBJ2-7; 7 bases map to TRBD1. CDR1 and CDR2 from the germline V gene are KGHSH and LQKENI. CDR3 size: 13 residues. V dropped 5 bases and J dropped 5; count of bases not matched to a gene: 6. The DNA of the CDR3 is TGTGCCAGCTCAGCCAGACAGGGAGACGAGCAGTACTTC. Its protein product is CASSARQGDEQYF.

This clonotype was seen at least ten times. V usage is TRBV20-1 and J usage is TRBJ2-5, with a possible D match to TRBD2 (6 bases). This CDR3 is 13 amino acids long. Per germline, CDR1 DFQATT and CDR2 SNEGSKA (reference sequence). Trimming removed 5 bases from V and 5 bases from J, with 15 bases in between. The CDR3 DNA reads TGCAGTGCTCTCAAAACTGGGGGGGAGACCCAGTACTTC. Residues: CSALKTGGETQYF.

This clonotype was seen a few times. The chain carries TRBV29-1 and TRBJ2-3; D ambiguous. This CDR3 spans 14 amino acids. The germline CDR1 and CDR2 sequences are SQVTM and ANQGSEA. V shed 1 base and J shed 1 base, with 9 bases lying between them. CDR3 nucleotide sequence: TGCAGCGTTGAAGCGGAGACCGGCACAGATACGCAGTATTTT. Protein product: CSVEAETGTDTQYF.

This clonotype was found a few times. V usage is TRBV20-1 and J usage is TRBJ2-1, with 13 nucleotides matching TRBD2. The junction had 12 bases not matched to a gene; V was cut back by 7 bases and J by 9 bases. Germline loops: CDR1 DFQATT, CDR2 SNEGSKA (reference sequence). The CDR3 is made up of 15 amino acids. CDR3 DNA: TGCAGTGTCTCGGGGGGACTAGCGGGACGGGGTGAGCAGTTCTTC. Its protein product is CSVSGGLAGRGEQFF.

The rearrangement links TRBV20-1 to TRBJ2-7, with D perhaps TRBD1 or TRBD2 (5 bases each). The CDR3 loop spans 12 amino acids. Per the germline V gene, CDR1 is DFQATT and CDR2 is SNEGSKA (reference sequence). The CDR3 nucleotides are TGCAGGGTCGGGGACGGCCCCTACGAGCAGTACTTC. Encoded protein: CRVGDGPYEQYF.

This clonotype occurred a few times. The rearrangement links TRBV3-1 to TRBJ2-5; a possible D gene is TRBD2 (5 bases). CDR1 LGHDT and CDR2 YNNKEL come from the germline V gene (reference sequence). Trimming shortened V by 6 bases and J by 3 bases, and 11 bases separated the two germline ends. This CDR3 region has 13 residues. CDR3 residues: CASSTRGEETQYF. CDR3 sequence (DNA): TGTGCCAGCAGTACTAGAGGAGAAGAGACCCAGTACTTC.